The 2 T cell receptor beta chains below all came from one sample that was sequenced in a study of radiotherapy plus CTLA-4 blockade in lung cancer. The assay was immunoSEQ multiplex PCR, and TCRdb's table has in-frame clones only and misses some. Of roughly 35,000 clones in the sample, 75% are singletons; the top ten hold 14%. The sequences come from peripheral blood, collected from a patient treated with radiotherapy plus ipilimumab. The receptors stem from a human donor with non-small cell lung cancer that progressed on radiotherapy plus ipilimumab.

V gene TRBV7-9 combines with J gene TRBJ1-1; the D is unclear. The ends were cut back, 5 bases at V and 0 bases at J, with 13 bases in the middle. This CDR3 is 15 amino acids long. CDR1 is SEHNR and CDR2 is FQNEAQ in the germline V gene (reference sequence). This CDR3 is CASSDRPNLNTEAFF. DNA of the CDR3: TGTGCCAGCAGCGATCGACCGAATTTGAACACTGAAGCTTTCTTT. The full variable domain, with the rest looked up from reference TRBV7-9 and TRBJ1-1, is DTGVSQNPRHKITKRGQNVTFRCDPISEHNRLYWYRQTLGQGPEFLTYFQNEAQLEKSRLLSDRFSAERPKGSFSTLEIQRTEQGDSAMYLCASSDRPNLNTEAFFGQGTRLTVV.

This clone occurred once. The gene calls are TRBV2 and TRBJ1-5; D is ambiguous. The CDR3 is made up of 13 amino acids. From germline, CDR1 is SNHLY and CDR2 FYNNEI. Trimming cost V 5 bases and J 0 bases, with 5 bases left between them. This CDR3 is CASSPYSNQPQHF. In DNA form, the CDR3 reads TGTGCCAGCAGTCCGTATAGCAATCAGCCCCAGCATTTT.